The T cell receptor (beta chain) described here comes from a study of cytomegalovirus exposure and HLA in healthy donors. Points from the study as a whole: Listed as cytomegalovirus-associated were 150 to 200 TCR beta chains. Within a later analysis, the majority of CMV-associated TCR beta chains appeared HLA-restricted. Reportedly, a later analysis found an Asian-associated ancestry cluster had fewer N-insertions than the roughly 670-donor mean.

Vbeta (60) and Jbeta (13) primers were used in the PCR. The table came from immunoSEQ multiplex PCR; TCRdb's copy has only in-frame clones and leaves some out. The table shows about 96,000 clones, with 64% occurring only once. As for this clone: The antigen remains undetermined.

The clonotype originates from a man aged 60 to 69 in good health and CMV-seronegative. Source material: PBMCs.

The DNA for the CDR3 is TGTGCCAGCAACCAATACGGACAGCTTAACTATGGCTACACCTTC. Translation gives CASNQYGQLNYGYTF. The chain combines TRBV2 with TRBJ1-2; a weak D match, TRBD1 (6 bases). The CDR3 is made up of 15 amino acids. Per germline, CDR1 SNHLY and CDR2 FYNNEI. V lost 7 bases and J 1 base, leaving 16 bases between the germline ends.